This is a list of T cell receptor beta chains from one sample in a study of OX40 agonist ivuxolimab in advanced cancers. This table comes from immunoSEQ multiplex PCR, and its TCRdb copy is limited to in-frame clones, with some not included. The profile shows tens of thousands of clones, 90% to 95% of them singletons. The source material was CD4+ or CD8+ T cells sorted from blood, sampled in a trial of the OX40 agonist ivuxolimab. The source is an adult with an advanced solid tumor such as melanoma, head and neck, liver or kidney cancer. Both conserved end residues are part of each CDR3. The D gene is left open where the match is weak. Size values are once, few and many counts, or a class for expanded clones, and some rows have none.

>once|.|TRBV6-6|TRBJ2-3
CASSYGRKDTQYF
TGTGCCAGCAGTTACGGCCGCAAAGATACGCAGTATTTT
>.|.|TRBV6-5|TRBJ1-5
CASSYSGNNQPQHF
TGTGCCAGCAGTTACTCAGGAAATAATCAGCCCCAGCATTTT
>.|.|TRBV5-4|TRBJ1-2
CASSPSEGGYTF
TGTGCCAGCAGCCCTAGTGAGGGGGGCTACACCTTC
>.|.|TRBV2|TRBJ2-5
CASKVGFTGTQYF
TGTGCCAGCAAGGTGGGCTTCACGGGGACCCAGTACTTC
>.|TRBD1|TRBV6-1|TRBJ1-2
CASSEDGRGETNYGYTF
TGTGCCAGCAGTGAGGACGGCAGGGGGGAGACTAACTATGGCTACACCTTC
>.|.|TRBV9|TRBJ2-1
CASSVGTASYNEQFF
TGTGCCAGCAGCGTAGGGACAGCATCCTACAATGAGCAGTTCTTC
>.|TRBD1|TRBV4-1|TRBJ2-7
CASSQLTGRFYEQYF
TGCGCCAGCAGCCAACTGACAGGGCGTTTCTACGAGCAGTACTTC
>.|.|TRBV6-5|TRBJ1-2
CASSSTVGRARGYTF
TGTGCCAGCAGTTCGACGGTCGGAAGGGCGCGAGGCTACACCTTC
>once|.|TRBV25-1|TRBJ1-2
CASSGRVANYGYTF
TGTGCCAGCAGTGGCCGGGTCGCTAACTATGGCTACACCTTC
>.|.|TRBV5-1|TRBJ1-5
CASSLFYGEGQPQHF
TGCGCCAGCAGCTTGTTTTACGGCGAAGGTCAGCCCCAGCATTTT
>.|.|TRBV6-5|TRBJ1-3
CATTRSGTSGNTIYF
TGTGCCACCACCCGCTCAGGGACTTCTGGAAACACCATATATTTT
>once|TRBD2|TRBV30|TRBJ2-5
CAWSVRSGGWETQYF
TGTGCCTGGAGTGTACGGAGCGGGGGGTGGGAGACCCAGTACTTC
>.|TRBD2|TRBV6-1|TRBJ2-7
CASSSQGGEPYEQYF
TGTGCCAGCAGTTCGCAGGGAGGGGAACCCTACGAGCAGTACTTC
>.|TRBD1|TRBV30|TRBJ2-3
CAWGTDTDTQYF
TGTGCCTGGGGGACAGACACAGATACGCAGTATTTT
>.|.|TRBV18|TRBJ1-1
CASSSYDLMNTEAFF
TGTGCCAGCTCATCTTACGATCTGATGAACACTGAAGCTTTCTTT
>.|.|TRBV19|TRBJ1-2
CASSIYVDNYGYTF
TGTGCCAGTAGTATTTATGTCGATAACTATGGCTACACCTTC
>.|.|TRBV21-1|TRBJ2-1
CASSTYRFDGSYNEQFF
TGTGCCAGCAGCACCTACCGGTTTGACGGCTCCTACAATGAGCAGTTCTTC
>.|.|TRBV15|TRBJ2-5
CATSRDRGTETQYF
TGTGCCACCAGCAGAGATCGGGGAACAGAGACCCAGTACTTC
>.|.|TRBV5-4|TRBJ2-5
CASSLGDNEVETQYF
TGTGCCAGCAGCTTGGGGGACAACGAGGTAGAGACCCAGTACTTC
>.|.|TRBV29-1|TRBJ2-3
CSASVVDTQYF
TGCAGCGCCTCCGTTGTGGATACGCAGTATTTT
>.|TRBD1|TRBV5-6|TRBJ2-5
CASSGRDRGRGETQYF
TGTGCCAGCAGCGGCCGGGACAGGGGGCGCGGAGAGACCCAGTACTTC
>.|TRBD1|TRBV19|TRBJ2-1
CASSIRQGGQFF
TGTGCCAGTAGTATCCGACAGGGCGGGCAGTTCTTC
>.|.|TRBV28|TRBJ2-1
CASRRREYEQFF
TGTGCCAGTCGACGGAGGGAGTATGAGCAGTTCTTC
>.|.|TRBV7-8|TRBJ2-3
CASSLQYTDTQYF
TGTGCCAGCAGCTTACAGTACACAGATACGCAGTATTTT
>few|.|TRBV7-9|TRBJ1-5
CASATALNQPQHF
TGTGCCAGCGCGACGGCCCTTAATCAGCCCCAGCATTTT
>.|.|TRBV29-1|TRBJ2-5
CSGQKETQYF
TGCAGCGGCCAAAAAGAGACCCAGTACTTC
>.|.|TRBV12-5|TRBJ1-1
CASGLWQGHAEAFF
TGTGCTAGTGGTTTGTGGCAGGGCCACGCTGAAGCTTTCTTT
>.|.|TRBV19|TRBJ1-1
CASSMGAGTSLTEAFF
TGTGCCAGTAGTATGGGTGCCGGGACAAGTTTGACTGAAGCTTTCTTT
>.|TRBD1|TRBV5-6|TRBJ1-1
CASSWGQGARTEAFF
TGTGCCAGCAGCTGGGGACAGGGGGCGAGGACTGAAGCTTTCTTT
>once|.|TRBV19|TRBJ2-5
CASGSAAQETQYF
TGTGCCAGCGGATCAGCGGCACAAGAGACCCAGTACTTC
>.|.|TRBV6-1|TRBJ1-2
CASSGNLYGYTF
TGTGCCAGCAGTGGGAATTTATACGGCTACACCTTC
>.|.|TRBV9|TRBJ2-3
CASSVAFTDTQYF
TGTGCCAGCAGCGTAGCTTTCACAGATACGCAGTATTTT
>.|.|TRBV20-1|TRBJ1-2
CSATRPQGYTF
TGCAGTGCCACCCGGCCACAAGGCTACACCTTC
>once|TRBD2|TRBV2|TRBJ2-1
CASRVSSGGYNEQFF
TGTGCCAGCAGGGTTTCTAGCGGGGGCTACAATGAGCAGTTCTTC
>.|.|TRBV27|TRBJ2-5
CASGGDSRETQYF
TGTGCCAGCGGCGGGGACAGCAGAGAGACCCAGTACTTC
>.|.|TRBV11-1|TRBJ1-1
CASSPGQNTEAFF
TGTGCCAGCAGCCCCGGACAGAACACTGAAGCTTTCTTT
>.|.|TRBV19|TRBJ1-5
CASSIAGNQPQHF
TGTGCCAGTAGTATTGCTGGCAATCAGCCCCAGCATTTT
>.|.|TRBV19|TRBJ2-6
CASSPAPPDFSGANVLTF
TGTGCCAGTAGCCCCGCCCCGCCTGACTTCTCTGGGGCCAACGTCCTGACTTTC
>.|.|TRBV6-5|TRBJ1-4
CASSYSSTALGEKLFF
TGTGCCAGCAGTTACTCGAGCACAGCACTGGGTGAAAAACTGTTTTTT
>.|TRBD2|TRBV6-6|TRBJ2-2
CASSYSSGENTGELFF
TGTGCCAGCAGTTACTCGAGCGGGGAGAACACCGGGGAGCTGTTTTTT
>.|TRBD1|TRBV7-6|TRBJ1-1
CASSSRTGGNTEAFF
TGTGCCAGCAGCAGTCGGACAGGGGGCAACACTGAAGCTTTCTTT
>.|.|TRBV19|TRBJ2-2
CASRQITSRNTGELFF
TGTGCCAGTAGACAAATCACTAGCAGGAACACCGGGGAGCTGTTTTTT
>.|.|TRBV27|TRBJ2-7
CASSPRGTYEQYF
TGTGCCAGCAGTCCAAGGGGAACCTACGAGCAGTACTTC
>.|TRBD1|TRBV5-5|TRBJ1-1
CASQLGQGFDGNTEAFF
TGTGCCAGCCAGTTGGGACAGGGGTTTGACGGGAACACTGAAGCTTTCTTT
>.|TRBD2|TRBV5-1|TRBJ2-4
CASSLDGGGAGNIQYF
TGCGCCAGCAGCTTGGACGGCGGGGGGGCCGGAAACATTCAGTACTTC
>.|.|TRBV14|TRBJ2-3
CASSQSADTQYF
TGTGCCAGCAGCCAGAGCGCAGATACGCAGTATTTT
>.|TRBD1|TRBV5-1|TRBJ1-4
CASSWNVRQGANEKLFF
TGCGCCAGCAGCTGGAATGTACGACAGGGTGCCAATGAAAAACTGTTTTTT
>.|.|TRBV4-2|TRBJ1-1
CASSQDWVVRNEAFF
TGTGCCAGCAGCCAAGATTGGGTTGTGAGAAATGAAGCTTTCTTT
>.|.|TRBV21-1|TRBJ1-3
CASPSLWGSRPSGAIYF
TGTGCCAGCCCCTCTTTGTGGGGCAGCCGTCCTAGTGGGGCCATATATTTT
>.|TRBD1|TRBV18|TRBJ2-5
CASSPRTGARETQYF
TGTGCCAGCTCACCAAGGACAGGGGCGAGGGAGACCCAGTACTTC
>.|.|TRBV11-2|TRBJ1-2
CASSLGFRTAHYGYTF
TGTGCCAGCAGCTTGGGCTTCAGGACAGCTCACTATGGCTACACCTTC
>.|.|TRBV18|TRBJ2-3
CASSPPSVGRGDTQYF
TGTGCCAGCTCACCACCGTCTGTTGGGCGGGGAGATACGCAGTATTTT
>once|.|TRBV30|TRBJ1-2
CAWTHGVSNGYTF
TGTGCCTGGACTCACGGGGTATCAAATGGCTACACCTTC
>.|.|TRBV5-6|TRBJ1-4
CASSLAPGNNEKLFF
TGTGCCAGCAGCTTGGCCCCAGGGAATAATGAAAAACTGTTTTTT
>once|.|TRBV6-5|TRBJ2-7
CASSVIYEQYF
TGTGCCAGCAGTGTAATCTACGAGCAGTACTTC
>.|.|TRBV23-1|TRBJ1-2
CASSPGKDANYGYTF
TGCGCCAGCAGTCCAGGTAAGGACGCTAACTATGGCTACACCTTC
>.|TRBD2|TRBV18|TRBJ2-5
CASSSIAGGLQETQYF
TGTGCCAGCTCATCGATAGCGGGAGGGCTTCAAGAGACCCAGTACTTC
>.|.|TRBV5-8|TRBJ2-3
CASSLASGQDTQYF
TGTGCCAGCAGCTTGGCCTCCGGGCAAGATACGCAGTATTTT
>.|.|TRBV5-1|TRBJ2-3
CASSLARTDTQYF
TGCGCCAGCAGCTTGGCGCGCACAGATACGCAGTATTTT
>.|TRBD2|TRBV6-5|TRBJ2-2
CASSYGLAGVTGELFF
TGTGCCAGCAGTTACGGGCTAGCGGGAGTCACCGGGGAGCTGTTTTTT